Listed below are T cell receptor beta chains from one sample, sequenced in a study of cytomegalovirus exposure and HLA in healthy donors. The protocol was immunoSEQ multiplex PCR, while the TCRdb copy is restricted to in-frame clones and leaves out a portion. Among 70,000 to 75,000 clones listed, approximately 75% were seen once. The sequencing sample was made of PBMCs. The receptors come from a woman aged 40 to 50 in good health and CMV-seropositive. Each CDR3 is given with its conserved first and last residue. The D gene is left open where the match is weak. Not all rows give a size; the values are once, few, many and, for expanded clones, a class.

abundance	j_gene	v_gene	d_gene	CDR3nt	CDR3aa
.	TRBJ1-6	TRBV4-2	.	TGTGCCAGCAGGCGGCCAGAGGCTAATTCACCCCTCCACTTT	CASRRPEANSPLHF
.	TRBJ1-5	TRBV5-8	.	TGTGCCACCGCAGCCCGGGGGGGCGGAATGAATCAGCCCCAGCATTTT	CATAARGGGMNQPQHF
.	TRBJ2-7	TRBV6-5	TRBD1	TGTGCCAGCAGTTACGATGGGACAGGGACCTACGAGCAGTACTTC	CASSYDGTGTYEQYF
.	TRBJ2-5	TRBV7-2	.	TGTGCCAGCAGTTTTGGAGCGGGGACACAAGAGACCCAGTACTTC	CASSFGAGTQETQYF
.	TRBJ1-2	TRBV15	.	TGTGCCACCAGCAGAGAAGCACTGAGTGACTATGGCTACACCTTC	CATSREALSDYGYTF
.	TRBJ1-2	TRBV10-1	.	TGCGCCAGCAGTGTTGTGAATGGACAGAAAACCTTC	CASSVVNGQKTF
.	TRBJ1-2	TRBV6-1	TRBD1	TGTGCCAGCAGTGAACTTTTGGGACAGGGATTTGATGGCTACACCTTC	CASSELLGQGFDGYTF
.	TRBJ2-3	TRBV12-5	TRBD2	TGTGCTAGTGGGTTGACTAGCGGGGGCACAGATACGCAGTATTTT	CASGLTSGGTDTQYF
.	TRBJ2-7	TRBV2	TRBD1	TGTGCCAGCAGTGAAGGACAGGGCCTCTCCTACGAGCAGTACTTC	CASSEGQGLSYEQYF
.	TRBJ1-3	TRBV4-2	.	TGTGCCAGCAGCCCTCGAGGCACCGCATTAGGAAACACCATATATTTT	CASSPRGTALGNTIYF
few	TRBJ1-2	TRBV10-1	.	TGCGCCAGCAAGATAGGGGCTAACTATGGCTACACCTTC	CASKIGANYGYTF
.	TRBJ2-7	TRBV30	.	TGTGCCTTCGGTACCCGGCGGGGACTCTACGAGCAGTACTTC	CAFGTRRGLYEQYF
many	TRBJ1-4	TRBV6-1	.	TGTGCCAGCAGAGGGGCAACTAATGAAAAACTGTTTTTT	CASRGATNEKLFF
.	TRBJ1-5	TRBV19	TRBD1	TGTGCCACGGACAAGACAGGGGACCCTAATCAGCCCCAGCATTTT	CATDKTGDPNQPQHF
few	TRBJ2-7	TRBV28	TRBD1	TGTGCCAGCACCGAATGGGACAGTTCCTACGAGCAGTACTTC	CASTEWDSSYEQYF
.	TRBJ1-5	TRBV6-1	TRBD1	TGTGCCAGCAGTGAAGTCAGGGGGTTAGAGCCCCAGCATTTT	CASSEVRGLEPQHF
.	TRBJ1-6	TRBV29-1	.	TGCAGCGTGATGTGGACAGCTAATTCACCCCTCCACTTT	CSVMWTANSPLHF
few	TRBJ1-1	TRBV7-9	TRBD1	TGTGCCAGCAGCTTCGACAGGGAAACTGAAGCTTTCTTT	CASSFDRETEAFF
.	TRBJ2-7	TRBV6-5	.	TGTGCCAGCAGTCTTACGAGTTACGGGGGCTACGAGCAGTACTTC	CASSLTSYGGYEQYF
.	TRBJ1-1	TRBV19	.	TGTGCCAGTGCCCACAGAGACATGAACACTGAAGCTTTCTTT	CASAHRDMNTEAFF
.	TRBJ2-4	TRBV5-1	TRBD1	TGCGCCAGCAGTAGGGACAGGGGTCGTGACATTCAGTACTTC	CASSRDRGRDIQYF
.	TRBJ1-2	TRBV19	.	TGTGCCACCGCGGGCCATAACTTATTCTATGGCTACACCTTC	CATAGHNLFYGYTF
.	TRBJ2-7	TRBV7-2	.	TGTGCCAGCAGCTTCCTAGGCCCTGACTACGAGCAGTACTTC	CASSFLGPDYEQYF
.	TRBJ2-7	TRBV6-6	.	TGTGCCAGCAGTTACGCAGAGGTCGAGCAGTACTTC	CASSYAEVEQYF
many	TRBJ1-6	TRBV6-5	TRBD1	TGTGCCAGCAATGACAGGGGATCCTATAATTCACCCCTCCACTTT	CASNDRGSYNSPLHF
.	TRBJ2-1	TRBV2	TRBD2	TGTGCCACCACCTTTAGCGGGGGGGACAATGAGCAGTTCTTC	CATTFSGGDNEQFF
.	TRBJ1-6	TRBV7-6	TRBD1	TGTGCCAGCAGCCGAATCCAGGGGGGCAGGGGGAATCTAGGGGATTCACCCCTCCACTTT	CASSRIQGGRGNLGDSPLHF
.	TRBJ2-3	TRBV5-1	.	TGCGCCAGCAGCGTGGGGAGGGGGGGCGCTGATACGCAGTATTTT	CASSVGRGGADTQYF
once	TRBJ2-7	TRBV6-6	TRBD2	TGTGCCAGCACCTTGGCTAGCGGGGCCTACGAGCAGTACTTC	CASTLASGAYEQYF
once	TRBJ1-4	TRBV29-1	TRBD1	TGCAGCGTTACTAGGACAGGGGCGCAAGAACTGTTTTTT	CSVTRTGAQELFF
.	TRBJ1-4	TRBV7-8	.	TGTGCCAGCAGCCCGGCTTTGGAGGGTTTCGGTGAAAAACTGTTTTTT	CASSPALEGFGEKLFF
once	TRBJ1-2	TRBV30	TRBD1	TGTGCCTGGGGGAAGGGACAGAACTATGGCTACACCTTC	CAWGKGQNYGYTF
.	TRBJ1-2	TRBV2	TRBD1	TGTGCCAGCAGCTCTGACAGGGATGAAGGCTACACCTTC	CASSSDRDEGYTF
.	TRBJ2-3	TRBV7-9	TRBD2	TGTGCCAGCAGCCAGACTAGCGGGGGTGTTGGGACAGATACGCAGTATTTT	CASSQTSGGVGTDTQYF
.	TRBJ2-1	TRBV6-5	.	TGTGCCAGCAGTTACGGGTGGCTAGCAGGTAATGAGCAGTTCTTC	CASSYGWLAGNEQFF
.	TRBJ2-7	TRBV15	TRBD1	TGTGCCACCAGCAGAAGGACCGGGACAGCAAATTACGAGCAGTACTTC	CATSRRTGTANYEQYF
.	TRBJ2-7	TRBV6-5	.	TGTGCCAGCAGTCCAGGGTTAGGGGAGCAGTACTTC	CASSPGLGEQYF
.	TRBJ2-7	TRBV7-2	TRBD2	TGTGCCAGCAGCTCGGGACTAGGGTACGAGCAGTACTTC	CASSSGLGYEQYF
once	TRBJ1-3	TRBV18	.	TGTGCCAGCTCACCGTCTCGGGGGGGACTTGGAAACACCATATATTTT	CASSPSRGGLGNTIYF
.	TRBJ1-4	TRBV19	TRBD1	TGTGCCAGTAGTTCCGACAGGGGCCCTGGTGAAAAACTGTTTTTT	CASSSDRGPGEKLFF
.	TRBJ2-1	TRBV5-1	TRBD1	TGCGCCAGCAGCACCGGACAGGGGCCCTACAATGAGCAGTTCTTC	CASSTGQGPYNEQFF
.	TRBJ2-7	TRBV20-1	.	TGCAGTGCTAACGGTTACTACGAGCAGTACTTC	CSANGYYEQYF
.	TRBJ1-3	TRBV7-3	.	TGTGCCAGCAGCTTCTCCTCGGGGGCTGGAAACACCATATATTTT	CASSFSSGAGNTIYF
.	TRBJ1-1	TRBV7-3	.	TGTGCCAGCAGCGCCCAGAAAACGAACACTGAAGCTTTCTTT	CASSAQKTNTEAFF
.	TRBJ2-6	TRBV6-1	TRBD1	TGTGCCAGCAGTGCCATGGACAGGGGGCTTCTCTCTGGGGCCAACGTCCTGACTTTC	CASSAMDRGLLSGANVLTF
.	TRBJ1-1	TRBV27	TRBD1	TGTGCCGGACAGGGGTGGAACACTGAAGCTTTCTTT	CAGQGWNTEAFF
.	TRBJ2-7	TRBV4-2	TRBD2	TGTGCCAGCAGCCAAGATACGACGCCGGGGGGGGAGCAGTACTTC	CASSQDTTPGGEQYF
.	TRBJ2-1	TRBV4-1	.	TGCGCCAGCAGCCAAGGGCGCGGGGCTAGCAATGAGCAGTTCTTC	CASSQGRGASNEQFF